This is a list of T cell receptor beta chains from one sample in a study of glioma-infiltrating T cells after dendritic cell vaccination. TCRdb's copy holds only in-frame clones and misses some; the assay was immunoSEQ multiplex PCR. Among about 64,000 clones listed, approximately 78% were seen once. Source: blood, taken before dendritic cell vaccination. The receptor set was obtained from a human donor with glioblastoma. Both conserved end residues are part of each CDR3. Fields, in order: clone size, V gene, J gene, D gene, CDR3 DNA, CDR3 protein. The D gene is left open where the match is weak. Size is omitted from some rows. Given values are once, few, many or a class for expanded clones.

abundance: -; v_gene: TRBV10-1; j_gene: TRBJ2-4; d_gene: TRBD1; CDR3nt: TGCGCCAGCAGTGAGACAGGGGGCATAACCAAAAACATTCAGTACTTC; CDR3aa: CASSETGGITKNIQYF
abundance: -; v_gene: TRBV30; j_gene: TRBJ2-2; d_gene: -; CDR3nt: TGTGCCTGGAGTGTCCTAGCAAACGGGGAGCTGTTTTTT; CDR3aa: CAWSVLANGELFF
abundance: -; v_gene: TRBV5-4; j_gene: TRBJ1-2; d_gene: -; CDR3nt: TGTGCCAGCAGCTTTGGAGGCCCCTCGAGGTATGGCTACACCTTC; CDR3aa: CASSFGGPSRYGYTF
abundance: -; v_gene: TRBV25-1; j_gene: TRBJ1-6; d_gene: -; CDR3nt: TGTGCCAGCAGTGAATATCCCGCAGGGAATAATTCACCCCTCCACTTT; CDR3aa: CASSEYPAGNNSPLHF
abundance: -; v_gene: TRBV7-2; j_gene: TRBJ2-7; d_gene: -; CDR3nt: TGTGCCAGCAGCTCGGGGATATGGCGGGGCCGAACCTACGAGCAGTACTTC; CDR3aa: CASSSGIWRGRTYEQYF
abundance: -; v_gene: TRBV6-1; j_gene: TRBJ2-5; d_gene: TRBD2; CDR3nt: TGTGCCAGCAAGGGACTAGCGGGGGTTTGGACCCAGTACTTC; CDR3aa: CASKGLAGVWTQYF
abundance: -; v_gene: TRBV27; j_gene: TRBJ2-1; d_gene: TRBD1; CDR3nt: TGTGCCAGCAGTTTAGACGGGACAGGATCCTACAATGAGCAGTTCTTC; CDR3aa: CASSLDGTGSYNEQFF
abundance: -; v_gene: TRBV5-6; j_gene: TRBJ2-7; d_gene: -; CDR3nt: TGTGCCAGCAGCTTGGTAGGGAGGTTTAAAAACGAGCAGTACTTC; CDR3aa: CASSLVGRFKNEQYF
abundance: -; v_gene: TRBV7-8; j_gene: TRBJ2-2; d_gene: TRBD1; CDR3nt: TGTGCCAGCAGCTTATTCGCGGCAGGGGGCAACACCGGGGAGCTGTTTTTT; CDR3aa: CASSLFAAGGNTGELFF
abundance: -; v_gene: TRBV5-6; j_gene: TRBJ1-1; d_gene: -; CDR3nt: TGTGCCAGCAGCTTGGATACAGGGTGGTACACTGAAGCTTTCTTT; CDR3aa: CASSLDTGWYTEAFF
abundance: -; v_gene: TRBV6-6; j_gene: TRBJ2-7; d_gene: TRBD1; CDR3nt: TGTGCCAGCAGCACAGGGGGCTCCTACGAGCAGTACTTC; CDR3aa: CASSTGGSYEQYF
abundance: -; v_gene: TRBV10-2; j_gene: TRBJ2-1; d_gene: -; CDR3nt: TGCGCCAGCGGACTCTACAATGAGCAGTTCTTC; CDR3aa: CASGLYNEQFF
abundance: -; v_gene: TRBV23-1; j_gene: TRBJ2-5; d_gene: -; CDR3nt: TGCGCCAGCACCCTACAGGGACCGCGGGAGACCCAGTACTTC; CDR3aa: CASTLQGPRETQYF
abundance: once; v_gene: TRBV6-1; j_gene: TRBJ1-5; d_gene: -; CDR3nt: TGTGCCAGCAGTGCCAGTGACCTCGGGTTAGCGCATTTT; CDR3aa: CASSASDLGLAHF
abundance: -; v_gene: TRBV28; j_gene: TRBJ1-1; d_gene: TRBD1; CDR3nt: TGTGCCAGCAGTATGGGGTCGACAGGGGACACTGAAGCTTTCTTT; CDR3aa: CASSMGSTGDTEAFF
abundance: -; v_gene: TRBV19; j_gene: TRBJ1-5; d_gene: TRBD1; CDR3nt: TGTGCCAGTAGTATAGGTTCGGGACAGGGCCATCAGCCCCAGCATTTT; CDR3aa: CASSIGSGQGHQPQHF
abundance: once; v_gene: TRBV19; j_gene: TRBJ1-5; d_gene: -; CDR3nt: TGTGCCAGTAGTATAGATCCACCAGGGTTAAGTCAGCCCCAGCATTTT; CDR3aa: CASSIDPPGLSQPQHF
abundance: -; v_gene: TRBV29-1; j_gene: TRBJ2-2; d_gene: -; CDR3nt: TGCAGCGTTGAATGGGGGGTCACCGGGGAGCTGTTTTTT; CDR3aa: CSVEWGVTGELFF
abundance: -; v_gene: TRBV6-5; j_gene: TRBJ1-2; d_gene: TRBD1; CDR3nt: TGTGCCAGCAGGGAGTCCGGGACAGCCTATGGCTACACCTTC; CDR3aa: CASRESGTAYGYTF
abundance: -; v_gene: TRBV5-4; j_gene: TRBJ2-7; d_gene: -; CDR3nt: TGTGCCAGCAGCTACAGGGCCGACGAGCAGTACTTC; CDR3aa: CASSYRADEQYF
abundance: -; v_gene: TRBV12-5; j_gene: TRBJ1-2; d_gene: -; CDR3nt: TGTGCTAGTGGTTTGGTACGGGGTACGGGCTACACCTTC; CDR3aa: CASGLVRGTGYTF
abundance: many; v_gene: TRBV28; j_gene: TRBJ2-4; d_gene: TRBD2; CDR3nt: TGTGCCAGCAGCTCTACGGGAGGGGAGGCAAACATTCAGTACTTC; CDR3aa: CASSSTGGEANIQYF
abundance: -; v_gene: TRBV9; j_gene: TRBJ2-1; d_gene: -; CDR3nt: TGTGCCAGCAGTAATTGGGGGGATGAGCAGTTCTTC; CDR3aa: CASSNWGDEQFF
abundance: -; v_gene: TRBV5-4; j_gene: TRBJ2-2; d_gene: -; CDR3nt: TGTGCCAGCAGATGGGGGGAAACCGGGGAGCTGTTTTTT; CDR3aa: CASRWGETGELFF